These T cell receptor beta chains were read from a single sample in a study of OX40 agonist ivuxolimab in advanced cancers. Sequencing was performed with immunoSEQ multiplex PCR; in TCRdb, only in-frame clones are kept and a portion is missing. The repertoire holds just under 35,000 clones, with around 92% as singletons. The material sequenced was CD4+ or CD8+ T cells sorted from blood, taken in a trial of the OX40 agonist ivuxolimab. The source of these receptors is an adult with an advanced solid tumor such as melanoma, head and neck, liver or kidney cancer. Each CDR3 is given with its conserved first and last residue. Each record gives: V gene, CDR3 length, J gene, clone size, D gene, CDR3 protein, CDR3 DNA. D genes are given only for firm matches. Clone size, where shown, is once, few, many, or a class for clones that have expanded.

v_call: TRBV4-3
cdr3_length: 18
j_call: TRBJ2-7
clone_size: -
d_call: -
cdr3_aa: CASSQDYPLLDRNYEQYF
cdr3_nt: TGCGCCAGCAGCCAAGATTACCCCCTCCTCGACAGAAACTACGAGCAGTACTTC

v_call: TRBV4-3
cdr3_length: 16
j_call: TRBJ2-1
clone_size: -
d_call: TRBD2
cdr3_aa: CASSQEPTSGSYEQFF
cdr3_nt: TGCGCCAGCAGCCAAGAGCCGACTAGCGGGAGTTATGAGCAGTTCTTC

v_call: TRBV28
cdr3_length: 17
j_call: TRBJ2-3
clone_size: -
d_call: TRBD2
cdr3_aa: CASSFIVEREDTDTQYF
cdr3_nt: TGTGCCAGCAGTTTTATAGTTGAGCGGGAGGACACAGATACGCAGTATTTT

v_call: TRBV5-1
cdr3_length: 12
j_call: TRBJ1-1
clone_size: once
d_call: -
cdr3_aa: CASSSGYTEAFF
cdr3_nt: TGCGCCAGCAGCTCGGGTTACACTGAAGCTTTCTTT

v_call: TRBV27
cdr3_length: 15
j_call: TRBJ2-1
clone_size: -
d_call: -
cdr3_aa: CASSFADSTYNEQFF
cdr3_nt: TGTGCCAGCAGTTTTGCAGACTCAACCTACAATGAGCAGTTCTTC

v_call: TRBV15
cdr3_length: 15
j_call: TRBJ2-2
clone_size: -
d_call: -
cdr3_aa: CATSRDSIASGELFF
cdr3_nt: TGTGCCACCAGCAGAGACTCAATAGCGTCCGGGGAGCTGTTTTTT

v_call: TRBV7-6
cdr3_length: 13
j_call: TRBJ2-5
clone_size: -
d_call: -
cdr3_aa: CASSKGHEKTQYF
cdr3_nt: TGTGCCAGCAGCAAAGGACATGAAAAGACCCAGTACTTC

v_call: TRBV9
cdr3_length: 15
j_call: TRBJ1-1
clone_size: -
d_call: -
cdr3_aa: CASSSRAGMGTEAFF
cdr3_nt: TGTGCCAGCAGCTCAAGGGCGGGGATGGGCACTGAAGCTTTCTTT

v_call: TRBV7-9
cdr3_length: 15
j_call: TRBJ2-2
clone_size: -
d_call: -
cdr3_aa: CASSLPGERGGELFF
cdr3_nt: TGTGCCAGCAGCTTACCGGGAGAAAGAGGCGGGGAGCTGTTTTTT

v_call: TRBV27
cdr3_length: 16
j_call: TRBJ2-1
clone_size: -
d_call: TRBD2
cdr3_aa: CASSPLAGGRLHEQFF
cdr3_nt: TGTGCCAGCAGTCCTTTAGCGGGAGGGCGTTTGCATGAGCAGTTCTTC

v_call: TRBV27
cdr3_length: 14
j_call: TRBJ2-1
clone_size: once
d_call: -
cdr3_aa: CASSYQLSANEQFF
cdr3_nt: TGTGCCAGCAGTTATCAATTGAGCGCGAATGAGCAGTTCTTC

v_call: TRBV19
cdr3_length: 15
j_call: TRBJ1-5
clone_size: -
d_call: -
cdr3_aa: CASSIDNPINQPQHF
cdr3_nt: TGTGCCAGTAGTATTGACAACCCTATCAATCAGCCCCAGCATTTT